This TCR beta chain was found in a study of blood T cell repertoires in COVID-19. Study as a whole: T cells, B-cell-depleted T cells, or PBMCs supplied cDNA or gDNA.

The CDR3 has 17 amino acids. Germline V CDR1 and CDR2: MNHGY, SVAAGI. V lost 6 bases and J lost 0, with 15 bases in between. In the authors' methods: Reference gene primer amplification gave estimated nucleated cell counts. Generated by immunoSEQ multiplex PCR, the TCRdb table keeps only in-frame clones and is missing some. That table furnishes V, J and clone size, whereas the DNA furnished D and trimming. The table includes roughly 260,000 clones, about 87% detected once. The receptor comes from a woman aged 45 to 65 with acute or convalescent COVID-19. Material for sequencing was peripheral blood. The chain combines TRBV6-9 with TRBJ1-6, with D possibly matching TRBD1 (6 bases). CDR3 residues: CASRWGPLSSYNSPLHF. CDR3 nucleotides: TGTGCCAGCAGGTGGGGGCCGCTCAGCTCCTATAATTCACCCCTCCACTTT.